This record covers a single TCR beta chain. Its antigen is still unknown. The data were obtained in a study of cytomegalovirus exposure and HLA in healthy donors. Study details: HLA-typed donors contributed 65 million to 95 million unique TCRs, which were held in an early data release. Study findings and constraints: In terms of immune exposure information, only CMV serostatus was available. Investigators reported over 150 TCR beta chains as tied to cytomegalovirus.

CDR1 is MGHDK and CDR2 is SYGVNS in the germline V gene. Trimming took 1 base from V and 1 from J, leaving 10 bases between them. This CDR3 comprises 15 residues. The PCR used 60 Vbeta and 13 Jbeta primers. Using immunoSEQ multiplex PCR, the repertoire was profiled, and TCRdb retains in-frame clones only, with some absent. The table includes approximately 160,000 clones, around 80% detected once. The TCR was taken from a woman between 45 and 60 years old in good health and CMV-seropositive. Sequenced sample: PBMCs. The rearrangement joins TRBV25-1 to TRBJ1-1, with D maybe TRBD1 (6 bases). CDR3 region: CASSELGHGNTEAFF. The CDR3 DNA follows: TGTGCCAGCAGTGAATTGGGACACGGGAACACTGAAGCTTTCTTT.